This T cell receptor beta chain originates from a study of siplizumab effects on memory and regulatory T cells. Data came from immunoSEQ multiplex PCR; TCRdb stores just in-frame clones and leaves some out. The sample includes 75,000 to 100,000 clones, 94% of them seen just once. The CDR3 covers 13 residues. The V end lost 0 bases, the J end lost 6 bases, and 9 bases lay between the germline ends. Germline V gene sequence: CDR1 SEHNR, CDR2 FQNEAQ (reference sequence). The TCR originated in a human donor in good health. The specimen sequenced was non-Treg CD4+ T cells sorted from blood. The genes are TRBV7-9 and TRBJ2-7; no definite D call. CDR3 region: CASSLAGSIEQYF. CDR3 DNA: TGTGCCAGCAGCTTAGCGGGCTCTATCGAGCAGTACTTC.